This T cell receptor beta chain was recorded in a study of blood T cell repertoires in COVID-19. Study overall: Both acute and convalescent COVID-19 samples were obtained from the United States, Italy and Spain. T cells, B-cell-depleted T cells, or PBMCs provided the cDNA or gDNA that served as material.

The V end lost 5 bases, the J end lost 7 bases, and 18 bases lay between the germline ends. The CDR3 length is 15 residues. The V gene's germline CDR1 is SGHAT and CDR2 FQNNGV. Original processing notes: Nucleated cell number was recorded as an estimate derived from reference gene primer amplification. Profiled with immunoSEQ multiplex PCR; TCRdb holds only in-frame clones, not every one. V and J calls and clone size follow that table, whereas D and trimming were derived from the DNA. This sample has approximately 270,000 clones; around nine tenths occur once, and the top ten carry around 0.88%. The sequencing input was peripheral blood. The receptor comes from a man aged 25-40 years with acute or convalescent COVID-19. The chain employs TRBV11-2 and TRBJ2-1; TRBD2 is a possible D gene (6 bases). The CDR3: CASSPQQAGRNEQFF. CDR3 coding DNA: TGTGCCAGCAGCCCTCAACAGGCGGGGAGGAATGAGCAGTTCTTC.